This T cell receptor beta chain was sequenced in a study of molecular identifiers for immune sequencing clone quantification listed by TCRdb under 2018. Background on the whole study: For a replicate experiment, the RNA from either around 20,000 or 100,000 naive CD8 T cells was divided into five aliquots, and four of those aliquots went on to sequencing. This methods study benchmarked molecular-identifier clustering-based TCR repertoire sequencing (MIDCIRS) and TCR RNA copy counting, using CD8 T cells to do so. Study-level results and caveats: Spiked-in Jurkat TCR RNA (approximately eleven copies' worth), which is not part of the donor repertoire, was contained in the naive libraries. Modeling gave about 3.2 recovered TCR RNA copies per cell versus 8 to 10 by digital PCR, implying roughly 29% capture efficiency. In CMV-specific effector cells, clones with more than 20 RNA copies accounted for over 97% of molecules, whereas in naive cells such clones accounted for under 1%. Even against a background of 850,000 to 1,000,000 naive CD8 T cells, spiked-in Jurkat TCR RNA amounting to a single cell's worth was reported to be detectable. Without barcode sub-clustering, chimeric consensus sequences inflated TCR diversity; chimeras reached as high as 47%. Highly expanded clone sizes could be underestimated if identical TCR molecules share a barcode.

The library was built by means of PCR. Sequencing was performed on a NextSeq 500. Bulk TCR libraries were generated as previously described, with the TCR primers listed in Table S5 used. Total RNA was purified with the Qiagen AllPrep DNA/RNA kit. Before any analysis, reads coming from multiple sequencing runs of the same library were combined into one pool. Concerning the study's data processing: Reads were retained only if an exact TCR constant sequence was present, and the retained reads were trimmed to 150 nt and grouped according to their 12-nt molecular barcodes. Within each barcode group, reads were sub-clustered at a 15% Levenshtein threshold, and quality-weighted consensus sequences were built per RNA molecule. Non-functional sequences were discarded, and so were lower-count sequences lying one edit away from another sequence. Based on fitting two negative binomial distributions, any barcode sub-cluster with under 20% of the maximum read count was discarded. TCRdb ran its own pipeline on the public reads, namely fastp trimming at Q25 and MiXCR clone calling, and kept in-frame beta chains. For every CDR3 protein sequence, its rows merge into one entry that carries the most common genes and DNA. TCRdb's processing, not the study's, gives the V and J calls here. Here the sample has about 8,300 distinct CDR3 sequences; roughly a third occur a single time. More than 5% of the sample is in the top ten clones.

A word on this clonotype: The antigen it binds to is not known. The input lacks base qualities; no much larger clone sits a single base away.

The cysteine opens and the phenylalanine closes a CDR3 of 13 amino acids. Just the 39-base CDR3 DNA is kept, in frame starting at base 1. CDR1 and CDR2 are read off the germline V gene as MNHNS and SASEGT. At the junction V is shortened by 4 bases and J by 5 bases, with 11 bases in between. Libraries of naive CD8 T cells were generated from about 21,000 to 970,000 sorted cells, with 10%, 30% or 50% of the purified RNA used. On a BD FACSAria II, naive CD8 T cells were FACS-sorted as CD8+CD4-CCR7+CD45RA+ and collected into RLT Plus buffer. To test detection sensitivity, Jurkat RNA equal to approximately ten TCR copies was added to samples of about 19,000-1,100,000 naive CD8 T cells. Enrichment of CD8 T cells was done with RosetteSep CD8+ T Cell Enrichment Cocktail plus Ficoll-Paque, and ACK red cell lysis came afterward.

The chain couples TRBV6-1 to TRBJ1-1; possibly the D gene is TRBD1, per 5 matching bases. The TCR sequence derives from a human donor in good health. Some libraries in this study had Jurkat cell RNA spiked in. The sample consisted of naive CD8+ T cells from blood, with Jurkat cell RNA spiked in. In light of the paper, this sample's cell subset or site label describes: FACS-sorted CD8+CD4-CCR7+CD45RA+ naive T cells. The CDR3 sequence is CASSVFGTTEAFF. The nucleotide sequence reads TGTGCCAGCAGTGTTTTTGGGACTACTGAAGCTTTCTTT.